The 17 T cell receptor beta chains below come from one sample, sequenced in a study of response to subunit inactivated influenza vaccine. TCRdb recomputed calls from the RT-PCR reads with MiXCR, one row per CDR3 protein. The sample holds about 650,000 distinct CDR3 sequences, approximately 15% seen once. The sequences come from PBMCs from blood, collected about 12 days after vaccination. These receptors were taken from a middle-aged man who received an inactivated influenza vaccine.

This clonotype was found a few times. The J gene is TRBJ1-1, the V gene TRBV7-2; D is unclear. V lost 6 bases to trimming and J lost 9 bases, with 14 bases between them. This CDR3 is built from 12 residues. The germline gives CDR1 SGHTA, CDR2 FQGNSA. The CDR3 nucleotides are TGTGCCAGCAGTAGAACAGCTGAGAAAGCTTTCTTT. It yields the protein CASSRTAEKAFF.

The CDR3 nucleotides read TGTGCCAGCAGAAGCTTAGTAGGGGGAAGAAATTACAATGAGCAGTTCTTC. Translating gives CASRSLVGGRNYNEQFF. The rearrangement uses TRBV11-2 and TRBJ2-1, with D tentatively TRBD1 (6 bases). The CDR3 is 17 amino acids. Germline CDR1 is SGHAT and CDR2 is FQNNGV. The ends were cut back, 6 bases at V and 4 bases at J, with 22 bases in the middle. Combining the CDR3 with reference TRBV11-2 and TRBJ2-1 gives the whole variable domain EAGVAQSPRYKIIEKRQSVAFWCNPISGHATLYWYQQILGQGPKLLIQFQNNGVVDDSQLPKDRFSAERLKGVDSTLKIQPAKLEDSAVYLCASRSLVGGRNYNEQFFGPGTRLTVL.

The gene calls are TRBV6-2 or TRBV6-3 and TRBJ1-2; D might be TRBD1 (5 bases). The germline V and J ends were trimmed by 6 bases and 3 bases, with 11 bases remaining between them. This CDR3 region has 13 residues. Germline values: CDR1 MNHEY, CDR2 SVGEGT. The DNA of the CDR3 is TGTGCCAGCAGACCCAGGGATGACTATGGCTACACCTTC. It translates to CASRPRDDYGYTF.

At least ten counts were recorded for this clonotype. V and J are TRBV12-3 or TRBV12-4 and TRBJ2-2, with D maybe TRBD1 (5 bases). The V gene lost 5 bases and the J gene lost 3 bases, with 13 bases spanning the gap. This CDR3 region has 15 residues. CDR3 amino acids: CASSTWEGDTGELFF. The CDR3, as DNA: TGTGCCAGCAGTACCTGGGAAGGGGACACCGGGGAGCTGTTTTTT.

A note on this clonotype: Since a much larger clone is just one base distant, this may be a read error. V is TRBV4-1 and J is TRBJ2-1; TRBD2 matches at 8 bases. CDR1 and CDR2 from the germline V gene are MGHRA and YSYEKL. Trimming cost V 7 bases and J 3 bases; bases outside gene matches: 5. The CDR3 covers 14 residues. CDR3 DNA sequence: TGCGCCAGCATCCACGGGACTAGCTACAATGAGCAGTTCTTC. This sequence encodes CASIHGTSYNEQFF.

This clonotype has ten or more counts. The chain employs TRBV6-5 and TRBJ2-5; 7 nucleotides line up with TRBD1. Germline V gene sequence: CDR1 MNHEY, CDR2 SVGAGI. This CDR3 has 14 amino acids. V dropped 0 bases and J dropped 5; count of bases not matched to a gene: 3. CDR3: CASSYSTGPETQYF. The DNA for the CDR3 is TGTGCCAGCAGTTACTCGACAGGGCCCGAGACCCAGTACTTC.

This clonotype was found a few times. This chain joins TRBV5-1 and TRBJ2-2; D is unresolved. Trimming took 0 bases from V and 2 from J, leaving 8 bases between them. Germline V gives CDR1 SGHRS, CDR2 YFSETQ. The CDR3 is made up of 15 amino acids. CDR3 loop: CASSLGAENTGELFF. In DNA, the CDR3 is TGCGCCAGCAGCTTGGGAGCAGAAAACACCGGGGAGCTGTTTTTT.

In its sample, this clonotype was seen a few times. This chain's CDR3 is CASSWIGRGANQPQHF. CDR3 nucleotide sequence: TGTGCCAGCAGTTGGATCGGACGCGGTGCTAATCAGCCCCAGCATTTT. This chain uses TRBV6-2 or TRBV6-3 with TRBJ1-5; D not resolved. V lost 4 bases and J 4 bases, leaving 17 bases between the germline ends. Germline V lookup: CDR1 MNHEY, CDR2 SVGEGT. This CDR3 is built from 16 residues.

V is TRBV20-1 and J is TRBJ2-1; D uncertain. Germline loops: CDR1 DFQATT, CDR2 SNEGSKA (reference sequence). Trimming took off 8 bases at V and 8 bases at J, with 25 bases between the two ends. The length of the CDR3 is 15 residues. CDR3 bases: TGCAGTATAAACAACCCAGGTGGTCGGGTCTATGAGCAGTTCTTC. It specifies CSINNPGGRVYEQFF.

This clonotype was observed many times. The chain is built from TRBV2 and TRBJ1-6; 8 nucleotides match TRBD1. V lost 7 bases to trimming and J lost 7 bases; unmatched junction nucleotides: 6. Germline CDR1 is SNHLY and CDR2 is FYNNEI. CDR3 length: 14 amino acids. The CDR3 DNA follows: TGTGCCAGCAAGCTGGACAGGGCCAATTCACCCCTCCACTTT. This codes for CASKLDRANSPLHF.

The V call is TRBV12-3 or TRBV12-4, the J call TRBJ2-3; 15 nucleotides line up with TRBD2. The J segment lost 0 bases and the V segment lost 5 bases, leaving 12 bases of the junction unmatched. The CDR3 is made up of 20 amino acids. CDR3: CASSSTPGLAGGTSTDTQYF. CDR3 nucleotide sequence: TGTGCCAGCAGTAGCACGCCGGGACTAGCGGGGGGTACCAGCACAGATACGCAGTATTTT.

The chain joins TRBV5-4 to TRBJ2-5; D may correspond to TRBD1 or TRBD2 (6 bases each). The CDR3 has 15 residues. The germline CDR1 and CDR2 sequences are SGHNT and YYREEE (reference sequence). Trimming took 0 bases from V and 2 from J, leaving 11 bases between them. The CDR3 coding sequence is TGTGCCAGCAGCTTGGAGGGGGGAAGGCAAGAGACCCAGTACTTC. It specifies CASSLEGGRQETQYF.

The chain links TRBV7-8 to TRBJ1-5, with TRBD1 identical over 8 bases. CDR1 and CDR2 from the germline V gene are SGHVS and FQNEAQ. This CDR3 spans 17 amino acids. The J segment lost 4 bases and the V segment lost 8 bases, leaving 16 bases of the junction unmatched. The CDR3 reads CASGHVIADRVNQPQHF. The DNA for the CDR3 is TGTGCCAGCGGTCACGTTATAGCGGACAGGGTAAATCAGCCCCAGCATTTT.

This clonotype was counted only a few times. One end of the junction fails to match germline, which may point to a read error. The chain is built from TRBV5-1 and TRBJ2-5, with TRBD2 identical over 10 bases. The CDR3 contains 13 residues. Germline V gives CDR1 SGHRS, CDR2 YFSETQ. The CDR3 DNA reads TGCGCCAGCAGCTTGGCGGGGGCTAGCGGGAGTTTCTTC. Translation gives CASSLAGASGSFF.

This clonotype was found once. CDR3 bases: TGTGCCAGCAGCCACAGACTAGGAGGCAAAAACATTCAGTACTTC. It is translated as CASSHRLGGKNIQYF. V gene TRBV7-6 combines with J gene TRBJ2-4; a possible D gene is TRBD2 (6 bases). The CDR3 extends over 15 amino acids. Germline values: CDR1 SGHVS, CDR2 FNYEAQ. V was trimmed by 5 bases and J by 3 bases, leaving 14 bases between them. Based on the CDR3 plus reference TRBV7-6 and TRBJ2-4, the full variable domain is GAGVSQSPRYKVTKRGQDVALRCDPISGHVSLYWYRQALGQGPEFLTYFNYEAQQDKSGLPNDRFSAERPEGSISTLTIQRTEQRDSAMYRCASSHRLGGKNIQYFGAGTRLSVL.

This clonotype was observed a few times. V gene TRBV5-1 combines with J gene TRBJ2-3; the D gene is possibly TRBD2 (5 bases). The V gene lost 0 bases and the J gene lost 3 bases, with 17 bases spanning the gap. The CDR3 length is 17 residues. Per the germline V gene, CDR1 is SGHRS and CDR2 is YFSETQ. CDR3 loop: CASSLGLGVLKTDTQYF. The CDR3, as DNA: TGCGCCAGCAGCTTGGGATTGGGAGTGCTGAAAACAGATACGCAGTATTTT.

This clonotype was counted a few times. The chain is built from TRBV6-2 or TRBV6-3 and TRBJ2-1; 11 bases fit TRBD2. The germline V gene encodes CDR1 MNHEY and CDR2 SVGEGT. The CDR3 totals 15 residues. Trimming cost V 5 bases and J 7 bases; bases outside gene matches: 7. CDR3: CASSNLAGGMNEQFF. The CDR3 nucleotides are TGTGCCAGCAGTAACCTAGCGGGGGGTATGAATGAGCAGTTCTTC.